Each of the 2 T cell receptor beta chains below was sequenced from the same sample in a study of T cells in Graves' hyperthyroidism and ophthalmopathy (dated by TCRdb to about 2019). Library preparation used multiplex PCR. The sequencer listed for this sample is Illumina HiSeq 2000. The TCR beta CDR3 regions were amplified from the RNA transcripts. For the first round of RT-PCR on the TCR CDR3, the HTBI primer set was used together with the Qiagen OneStep RT-PCR kit. TCRdb itself trimmed the public reads at Q25 with fastp, ran MiXCR and retained productive beta chains. Duplicate CDR3 protein sequences are folded into a single record with the most common DNA and genes. The table for this sample lists around 760,000 distinct CDR3 sequences; roughly 32% of them were counted only once. The ten biggest clones cover 31% of the sample. Sequences were obtained from blood. Receptor source: a woman in her thirties or forties with Graves' hyperthyroidism.

This chain joins TRBV5-6 and TRBJ1-3; 7 bases fit TRBD1. Unmatched junction bases numbered 5, after V lost 4 bases and J lost 1 base. The germline gives CDR1 SGHDT, CDR2 YYEEEE. This CDR3 has 15 amino acids. The CDR3 bases are TGTGCCAGCAGCATATGGGACAGATCTGGAAACACCATATATTTT. Its translation: CASSIWDRSGNTIYF. Complete variable domain (other parts from reference TRBV5-6 and TRBJ1-3): DAGVTQSPTHLIKTRGQQVTLRCSPKSGHDTVSWYQQALGQGPQFIFQYYEEEERQRGNFPDRFSGHQFPNYSSELNVNALLLGDSALYLCASSIWDRSGNTIYFGEGSWLTVV.

This clonotype has at least ten counts. The chain has TRBV29-1 and TRBJ1-2; a weak D match, TRBD1 (5 bases). V was cut by 5 bases and J by 4 bases, with 14 bases left in between. CDR3 length: 13 amino acids. Germline V gene sequence: CDR1 SQVTM, CDR2 ANQGSEA. CDR3 nucleotide sequence: TGCAGCGTTTTAGACAGTTCTCCCTATGGCTACACCTTC. Its translation: CSVLDSSPYGYTF.